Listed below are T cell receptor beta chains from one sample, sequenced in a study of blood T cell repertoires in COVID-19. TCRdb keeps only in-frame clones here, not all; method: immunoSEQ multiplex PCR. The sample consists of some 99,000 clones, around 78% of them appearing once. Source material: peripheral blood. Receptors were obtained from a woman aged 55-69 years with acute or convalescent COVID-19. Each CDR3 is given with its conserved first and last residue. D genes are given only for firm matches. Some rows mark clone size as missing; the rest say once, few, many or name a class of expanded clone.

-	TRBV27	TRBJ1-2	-	CASSFAGLYGYTF	TGTGCCAGCAGTTTTGCGGGACTCTATGGCTACACCTTC
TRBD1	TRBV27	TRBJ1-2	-	CASSTLPGQGYGYTF	TGTGCCAGCAGTACCCTCCCGGGACAGGGGTATGGCTACACCTTC
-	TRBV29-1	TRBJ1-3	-	CSARGSGNTIYF	TGCAGCGCGAGGGGGTCTGGAAACACCATATATTTT
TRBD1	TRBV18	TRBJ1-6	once	CASSQGTGDSPLHF	TGTGCCAGCTCCCAAGGGACAGGGGACTCACCCCTCCACTTT
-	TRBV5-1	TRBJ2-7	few	CASRQEYEQYF	TGCGCCAGCAGGCAAGAGTACGAGCAGTACTTC
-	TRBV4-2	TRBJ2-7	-	CASSQVGLSYEQYF	TGTGCCAGCAGCCAAGTGGGACTTTCCTACGAGCAGTACTTC
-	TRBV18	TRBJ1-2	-	CASRPGGRANLYGYTF	TGTGCCAGCAGACCGGGGGGCAGGGCGAACCTCTATGGCTACACCTTC
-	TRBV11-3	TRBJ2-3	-	CASSRVAGYDNTQYF	TGTGCCAGCAGTAGAGTTGCCGGTTATGATAATACGCAGTATTTT
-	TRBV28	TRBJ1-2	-	CASRGSDTSFFYGYTF	TGTGCCAGCAGGGGTTCGGACACGTCCTTTTTCTATGGCTACACCTTC
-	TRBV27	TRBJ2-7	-	CASSPQAGTVAEQYF	TGTGCCAGCAGTCCCCAGGCGGGAACGGTCGCCGAGCAGTACTTC
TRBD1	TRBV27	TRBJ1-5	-	CASSPQTGGQPQHF	TGTGCCAGCAGTCCCCAGACAGGGGGCCAGCCCCAGCATTTT
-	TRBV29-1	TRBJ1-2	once	CSFGQPTYGYTF	TGCAGCTTTGGACAGCCTACCTATGGCTACACCTTC
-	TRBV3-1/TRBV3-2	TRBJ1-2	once	CASSQARSGGGYTF	TGTGCCAGCAGCCAAGCCCGAAGCGGGGGGGGCTACACCTTC
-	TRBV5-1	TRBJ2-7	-	CASSPSSAAGDEQYF	TGCGCCAGCAGCCCCTCTTCAGCAGCGGGCGATGAGCAGTACTTC
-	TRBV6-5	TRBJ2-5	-	CASSYQVGGEETQYF	TGTGCCAGCAGTTACCAGGTCGGGGGAGAAGAGACCCAGTACTTC
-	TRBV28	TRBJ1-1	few	CASSLPGLPTGFF	TGTGCCAGCAGTTTACCAGGACTCCCGACCGGTTTCTTT
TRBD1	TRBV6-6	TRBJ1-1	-	CASSPTRGDRGPTEAFF	TGTGCCAGCAGTCCCACCCGAGGGGACAGGGGTCCCACTGAAGCTTTCTTT
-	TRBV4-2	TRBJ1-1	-	CASSQVMVLDTEAFF	TGTGCCAGCAGCCAAGTGATGGTTTTAGACACTGAAGCTTTCTTT
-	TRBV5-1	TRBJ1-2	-	CASSLVPRDGYTF	TGCGCCAGCAGCTTGGTTCCGCGGGATGGCTACACCTTC
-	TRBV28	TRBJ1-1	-	CASKSYGGTEAFF	TGTGCCAGCAAAAGTTACGGTGGCACTGAAGCTTTCTTT
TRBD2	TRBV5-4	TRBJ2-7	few	CASSSGGGLFSSYEQYF	TGTGCCAGCAGCTCTGGGGGGGGTCTTTTTAGCTCCTACGAGCAGTACTTC
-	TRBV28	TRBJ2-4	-	CASKGRVPPSPKNIQYF	TGTGCCAGCAAGGGCAGGGTTCCTCCCAGCCCCAAAAACATTCAGTACTTC
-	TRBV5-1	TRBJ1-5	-	CASSLEGDGQPQHF	TGCGCCAGCAGCTTGGAGGGGGACGGGCAGCCCCAGCATTTT
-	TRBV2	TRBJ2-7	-	CASGSRQGGYSYEQYF	TGTGCCAGCGGTTCGCGTCAGGGAGGCTACTCCTACGAGCAGTACTTC
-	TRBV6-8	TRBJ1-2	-	CASSSLSGYTF	TGTGCCAGCAGTTCCCTTAGTGGCTACACCTTC
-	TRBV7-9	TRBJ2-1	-	CASSSGTGEQFF	TGTGCCAGCAGTTCCGGGACTGGTGAGCAGTTCTTC
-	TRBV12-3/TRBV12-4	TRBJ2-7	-	CASSLSLPHEQYF	TGTGCCAGCAGTTTATCTCTTCCCCACGAGCAGTACTTC
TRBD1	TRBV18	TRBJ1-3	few	CASSRGDSLSGNTIYF	TGTGCCAGCTCACGCGGGGACAGTCTTTCTGGAAACACCATATATTTT
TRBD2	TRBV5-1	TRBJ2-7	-	CASSLVREVGEQYF	TGCGCCAGCAGCTTGGTCCGGGAGGTCGGAGAGCAGTACTTC
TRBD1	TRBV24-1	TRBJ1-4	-	CATSDSGTVEKLFF	TGTGCCACCAGTGACTCCGGGACAGTTGAAAAACTGTTTTTT
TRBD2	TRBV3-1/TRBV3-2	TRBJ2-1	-	CASSQELATYNEQFF	TGTGCCAGCAGCCAAGAACTAGCGACCTACAATGAGCAGTTCTTC
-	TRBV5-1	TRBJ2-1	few	CASSLGGVYNEQFF	TGCGCCAGCAGCTTAGGAGGGGTCTACAATGAGCAGTTCTTC
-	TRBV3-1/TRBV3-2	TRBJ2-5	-	CASSPAGQRETQYF	TGTGCCAGCAGCCCGGCGGGACAGAGAGAGACCCAGTACTTC
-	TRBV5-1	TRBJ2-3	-	CASSLRPDTQYF	TGCGCCAGCAGCTTGCGTCCAGATACGCAGTATTTT
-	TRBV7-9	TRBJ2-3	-	CASTSPTDTQYF	TGTGCCAGCACTAGTCCCACAGATACGCAGTATTTT